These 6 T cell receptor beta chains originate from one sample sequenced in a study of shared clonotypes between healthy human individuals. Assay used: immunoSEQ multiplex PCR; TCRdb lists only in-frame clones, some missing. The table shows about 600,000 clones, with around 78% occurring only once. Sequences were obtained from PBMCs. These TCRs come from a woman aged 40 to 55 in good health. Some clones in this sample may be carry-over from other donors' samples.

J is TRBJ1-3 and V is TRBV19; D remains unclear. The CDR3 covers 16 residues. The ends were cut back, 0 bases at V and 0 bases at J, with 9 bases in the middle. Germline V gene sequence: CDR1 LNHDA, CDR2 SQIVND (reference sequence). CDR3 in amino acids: CASSIDRISSGNTIYF. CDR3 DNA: TGTGCCAGTAGTATAGACAGGATAAGCTCTGGAAACACCATATATTTT.

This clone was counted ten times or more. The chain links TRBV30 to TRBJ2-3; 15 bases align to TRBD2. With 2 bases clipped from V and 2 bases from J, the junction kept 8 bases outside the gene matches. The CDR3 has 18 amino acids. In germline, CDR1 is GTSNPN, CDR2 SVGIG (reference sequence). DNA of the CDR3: TGTGCCTGGAGTCCCGGGACTAGCGGGAGGTCAAACACAGATACGCAGTATTTT. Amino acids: CAWSPGTSGRSNTDTQYF.

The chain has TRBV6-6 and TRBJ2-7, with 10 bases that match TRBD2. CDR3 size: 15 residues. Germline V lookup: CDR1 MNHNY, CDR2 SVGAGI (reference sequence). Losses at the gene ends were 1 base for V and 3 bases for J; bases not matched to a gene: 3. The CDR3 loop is CASSYLASGSYEQYF. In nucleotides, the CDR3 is TGTGCCAGCAGTTACTTGGCTAGCGGGAGCTACGAGCAGTACTTC.

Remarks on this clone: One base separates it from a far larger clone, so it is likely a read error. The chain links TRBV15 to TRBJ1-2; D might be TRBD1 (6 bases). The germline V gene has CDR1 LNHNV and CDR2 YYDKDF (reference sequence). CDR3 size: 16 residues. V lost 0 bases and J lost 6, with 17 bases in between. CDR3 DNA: TGTGCCACCAGCAGAGATTCTTTTTACAGGGAGCATGGCTACACCTTC. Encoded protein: CATSRDSFYREHGYTF.

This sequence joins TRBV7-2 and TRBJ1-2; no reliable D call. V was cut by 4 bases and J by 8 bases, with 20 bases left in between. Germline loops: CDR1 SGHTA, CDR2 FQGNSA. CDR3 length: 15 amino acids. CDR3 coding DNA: TGTGCCAGCAGCTCCGGCACGCTCCCTTCAAACGGCTACACCTTC. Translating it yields CASSSGTLPSNGYTF.

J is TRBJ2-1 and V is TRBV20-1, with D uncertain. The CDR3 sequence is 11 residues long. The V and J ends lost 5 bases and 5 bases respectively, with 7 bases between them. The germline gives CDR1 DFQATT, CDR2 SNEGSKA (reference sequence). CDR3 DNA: TGCAGTGCTCACGTAGACAATGAGCAGTTCTTC. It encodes CSAHVDNEQFF.